Below, one T cell receptor (beta chain) is given with its context. Its target is unknown. Clones were read by immunoSEQ multiplex PCR, and TCRdb kept only the in-frame ones, dropping some. The top ten clones hold around 10% of a sample with 150,000 to 200,000 clones, about 87% of them seen once. The sample originates from a study of radiation and T cells in renal cell carcinoma. The time point was: blood 4 weeks post-SBRT, at nephrectomy. The sample's treatment: 15 Gy SBRT to primary tumor, nephrectomy 4 weeks later. Nephrectomy followed 15 Gy stereotactic body radiation by 4 weeks. Blood was sampled at baseline, 2 weeks and 4 weeks after SBRT. This renal cell carcinoma was of the clear cell type. The study's findings and limits: No pretreatment tumor biopsies were available for baseline clonotypes.

CDR1 SGHNT and CDR2 YYREEE come from the germline V gene (reference sequence). The CDR3 length is 15 residues. V lost 0 bases and J lost 5, with 14 bases in between. V is TRBV5-4 and J is TRBJ2-5; TRBD1 might be the D (6 bases). The source material was blood, sampled from a patient whose treatment included radiotherapy and nephrectomy. This TCR was sampled from a woman in her 50s with renal cell carcinoma. The CDR3 sequence is CASSLDQGSAETQYF. The CDR3, as DNA: TGTGCCAGCAGCTTGGACCAGGGGTCCGCGGAGACCCAGTACTTC.